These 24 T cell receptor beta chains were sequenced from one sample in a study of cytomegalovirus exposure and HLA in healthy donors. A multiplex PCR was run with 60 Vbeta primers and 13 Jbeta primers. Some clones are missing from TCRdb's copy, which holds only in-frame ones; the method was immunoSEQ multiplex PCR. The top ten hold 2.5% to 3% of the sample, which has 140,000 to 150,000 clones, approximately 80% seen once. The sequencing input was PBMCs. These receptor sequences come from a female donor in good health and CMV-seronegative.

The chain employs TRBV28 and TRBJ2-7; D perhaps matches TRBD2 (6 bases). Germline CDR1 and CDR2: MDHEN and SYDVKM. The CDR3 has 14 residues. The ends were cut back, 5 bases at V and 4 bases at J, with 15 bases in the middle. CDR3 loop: CASSPRTRGYEQYF. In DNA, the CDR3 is TGTGCCAGCAGTCCCAGGACCCGGGGGTACGAGCAGTACTTC.

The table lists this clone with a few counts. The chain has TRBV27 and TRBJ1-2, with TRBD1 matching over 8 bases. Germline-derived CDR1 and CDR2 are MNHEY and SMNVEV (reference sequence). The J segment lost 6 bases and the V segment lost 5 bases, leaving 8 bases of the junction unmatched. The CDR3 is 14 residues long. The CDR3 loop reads CASSPQDRVNGYTF. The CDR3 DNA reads TGTGCCAGCAGTCCTCAGGACAGGGTAAATGGCTACACCTTC.

CDR3 sequence reads: CASSWGLAGLTDTQYF. CDR3 coding DNA: TGTGCCAGCAGTTGGGGACTAGCGGGGCTTACAGATACGCAGTATTTT. V usage is TRBV2 and J usage is TRBJ2-3; 13 bases line up with TRBD2. The CDR3 sequence is 16 residues long. V was pared by 5 bases and J by 3 bases, with 5 bases of the junction left unmatched. Looked up from germline, CDR1 is SNHLY and CDR2 is FYNNEI.

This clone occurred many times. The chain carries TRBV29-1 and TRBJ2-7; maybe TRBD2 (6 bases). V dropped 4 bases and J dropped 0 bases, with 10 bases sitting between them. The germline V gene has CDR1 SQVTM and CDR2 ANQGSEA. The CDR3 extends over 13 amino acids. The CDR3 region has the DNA TGCAGCGTTGCGGCGGGGAGCTCCTACGAGCAGTACTTC. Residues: CSVAAGSSYEQYF.

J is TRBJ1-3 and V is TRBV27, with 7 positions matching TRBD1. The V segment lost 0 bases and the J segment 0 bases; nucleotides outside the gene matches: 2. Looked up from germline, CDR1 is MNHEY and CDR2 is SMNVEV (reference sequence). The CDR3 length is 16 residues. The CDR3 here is CASSLSQGISGNTIYF. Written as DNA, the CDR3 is TGTGCCAGCAGTTTATCACAGGGGATCTCTGGAAACACCATATATTTT.

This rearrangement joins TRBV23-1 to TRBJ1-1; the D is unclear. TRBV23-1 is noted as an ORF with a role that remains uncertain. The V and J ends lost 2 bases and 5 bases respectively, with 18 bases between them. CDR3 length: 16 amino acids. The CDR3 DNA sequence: TGCGCCAGCAGTCAAACCCCTTGTTGTGGCGGGACTGAAGCTTTCTTT. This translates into CASSQTPCCGGTEAFF.

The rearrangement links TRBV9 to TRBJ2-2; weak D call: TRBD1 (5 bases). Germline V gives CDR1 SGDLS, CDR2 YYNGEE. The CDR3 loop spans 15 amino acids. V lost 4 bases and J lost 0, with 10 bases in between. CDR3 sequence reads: CASSFGHANTGELFF. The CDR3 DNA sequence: TGTGCCAGCAGCTTCGGACACGCGAACACCGGGGAGCTGTTTTTT.

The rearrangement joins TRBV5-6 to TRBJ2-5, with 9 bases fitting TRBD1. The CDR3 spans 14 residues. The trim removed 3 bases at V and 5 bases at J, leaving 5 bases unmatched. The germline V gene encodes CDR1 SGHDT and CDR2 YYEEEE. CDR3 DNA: TGTGCCAGCAGCTATGGACAGGGGTGGGAGACCCAGTACTTC. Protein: CASSYGQGWETQYF.

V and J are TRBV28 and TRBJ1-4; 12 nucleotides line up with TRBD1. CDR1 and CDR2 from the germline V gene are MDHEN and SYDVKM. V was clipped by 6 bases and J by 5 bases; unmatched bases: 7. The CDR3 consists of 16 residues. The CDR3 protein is CASSPPGQGANEKLFF. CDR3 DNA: TGTGCCAGCAGCCCCCCGGGACAGGGGGCGAATGAAAAACTGTTTTTT.

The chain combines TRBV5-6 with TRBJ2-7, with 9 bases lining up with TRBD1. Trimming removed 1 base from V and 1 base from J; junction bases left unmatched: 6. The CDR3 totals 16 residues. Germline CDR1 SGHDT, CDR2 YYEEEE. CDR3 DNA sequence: TGTGCCAGCAGCTTGAGGGACAGGGTCAGGTCCTACGAGCAGTACTTC. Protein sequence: CASSLRDRVRSYEQYF.

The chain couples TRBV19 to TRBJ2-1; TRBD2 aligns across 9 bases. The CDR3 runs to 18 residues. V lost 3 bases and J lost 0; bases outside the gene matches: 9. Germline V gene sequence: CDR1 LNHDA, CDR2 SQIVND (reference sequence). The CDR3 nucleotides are TGTGCCAGTAGTATCGCGGGAGGGGGCTTGGGCTCCTACAATGAGCAGTTCTTC. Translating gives CASSIAGGGLGSYNEQFF.

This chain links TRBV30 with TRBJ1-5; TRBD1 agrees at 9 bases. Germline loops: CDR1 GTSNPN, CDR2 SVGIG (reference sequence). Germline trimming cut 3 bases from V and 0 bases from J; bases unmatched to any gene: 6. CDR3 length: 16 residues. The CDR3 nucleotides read TGTGCCTGGAGCCGGGACAGGGTGCTTAGCAATCAGCCCCAGCATTTT. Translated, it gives CAWSRDRVLSNQPQHF.

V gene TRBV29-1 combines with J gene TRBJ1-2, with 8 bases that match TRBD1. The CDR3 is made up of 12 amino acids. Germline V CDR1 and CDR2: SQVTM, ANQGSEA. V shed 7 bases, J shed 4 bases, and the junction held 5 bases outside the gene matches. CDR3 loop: CSAGTGIYGYTF. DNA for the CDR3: TGCAGCGCCGGGACAGGCATCTATGGCTACACCTTC.

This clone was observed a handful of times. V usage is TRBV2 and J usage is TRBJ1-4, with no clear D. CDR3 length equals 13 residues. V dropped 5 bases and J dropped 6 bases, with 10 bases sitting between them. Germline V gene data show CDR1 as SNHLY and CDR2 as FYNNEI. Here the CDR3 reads CASSPGLDEKLFF. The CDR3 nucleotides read TGTGCCAGCAGTCCCGGACTAGATGAAAAACTGTTTTTT. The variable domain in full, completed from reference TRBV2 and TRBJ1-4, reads EPEVTQTPSHQVTQMGQEVILRCVPISNHLYFYWYRQILGQKVEFLVSFYNNEISEKSEIFDDQFSVERPDGSNFTLKIRSTKLEDSAMYFCASSPGLDEKLFFGSGTQLSVL.

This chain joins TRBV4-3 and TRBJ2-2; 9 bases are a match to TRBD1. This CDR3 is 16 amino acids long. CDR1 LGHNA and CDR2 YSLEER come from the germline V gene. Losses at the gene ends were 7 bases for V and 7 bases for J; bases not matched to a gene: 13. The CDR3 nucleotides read TGCGCCAGCACCTTTACCTCCGGGACAGGGTACGGGGAGCTGTTTTTT. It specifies CASTFTSGTGYGELFF.

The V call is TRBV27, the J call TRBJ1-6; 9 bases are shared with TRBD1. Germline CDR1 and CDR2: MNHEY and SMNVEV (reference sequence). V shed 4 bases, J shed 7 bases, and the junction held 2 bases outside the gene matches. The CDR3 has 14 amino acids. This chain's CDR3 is CASSWTGVNSPLHF. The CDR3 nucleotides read TGTGCCAGCAGTTGGACAGGGGTGAATTCACCCCTCCACTTT.

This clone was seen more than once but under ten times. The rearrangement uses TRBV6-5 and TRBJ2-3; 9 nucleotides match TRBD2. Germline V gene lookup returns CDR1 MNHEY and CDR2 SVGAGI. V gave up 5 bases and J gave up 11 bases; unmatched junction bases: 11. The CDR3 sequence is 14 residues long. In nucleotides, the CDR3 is TGTGCCAGCAGTAAGGGGACTAGCCCGAGGGTGCAGTATTTT. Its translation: CASSKGTSPRVQYF.

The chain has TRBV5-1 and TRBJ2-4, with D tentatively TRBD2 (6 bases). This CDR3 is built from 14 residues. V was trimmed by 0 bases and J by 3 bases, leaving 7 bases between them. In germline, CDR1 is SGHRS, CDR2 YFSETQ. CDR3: CASSLGRDKNIQYF. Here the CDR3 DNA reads TGCGCCAGCAGCTTGGGGAGGGACAAAAACATTCAGTACTTC.

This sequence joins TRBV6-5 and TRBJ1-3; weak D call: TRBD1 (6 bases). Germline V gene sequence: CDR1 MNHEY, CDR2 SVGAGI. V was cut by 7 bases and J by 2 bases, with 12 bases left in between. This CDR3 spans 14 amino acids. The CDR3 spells CASKHRVAGNTIYF. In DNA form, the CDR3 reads TGTGCCAGCAAACACAGGGTAGCTGGAAACACCATATATTTT.

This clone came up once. The CDR3, as DNA: TGTGCCAGCAGCGGGGGCGGGGTACTACAAACGGAGACCCAGTACTTC. Encoded protein: CASSGGGVLQTETQYF. The rearrangement joins TRBV9 to TRBJ2-5, with D possibly matching TRBD2 (6 bases). The germline V gene encodes CDR1 SGDLS and CDR2 YYNGEE. This CDR3 comprises 16 residues. V lost 3 bases and J lost 5, with 20 bases in between.

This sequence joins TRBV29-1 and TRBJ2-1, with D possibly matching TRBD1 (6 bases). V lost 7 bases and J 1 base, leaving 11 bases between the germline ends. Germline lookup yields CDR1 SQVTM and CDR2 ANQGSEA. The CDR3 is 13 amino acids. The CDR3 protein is CSAHQGSYNEQFF. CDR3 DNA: TGCAGCGCCCATCAGGGGTCCTACAATGAGCAGTTCTTC.

As DNA, the CDR3 is TGTGCCAGCAGGGACGGACAGGGCGGGTTCTTC. Protein: CASRDGQGGFF. The V gene is TRBV6-4, the J gene TRBJ2-1; 8 nucleotides line up with TRBD1. With 6 bases clipped from V and 15 bases from J, the junction kept 7 bases outside the gene matches. Germline CDR1 is MRHNA and CDR2 is SNTAGT. The CDR3 runs 11 residues.

CDR3 DNA sequence: TGTGCCAGCAACCTGGGCTCAACGTACGAGCAGTACTTC. This sequence encodes CASNLGSTYEQYF. The V call is TRBV7-8, the J call TRBJ2-7; D unresolved. The V end was cut by 7 bases, the J end by 4 bases, with 14 bases between. The CDR3 extends over 13 amino acids. Germline values: CDR1 SGHVS, CDR2 FQNEAQ.

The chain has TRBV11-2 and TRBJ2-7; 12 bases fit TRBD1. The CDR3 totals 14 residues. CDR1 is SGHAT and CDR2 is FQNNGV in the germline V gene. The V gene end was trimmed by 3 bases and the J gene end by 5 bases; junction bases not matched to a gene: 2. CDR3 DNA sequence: TGTGCCAGCAGCTTCGGGACAGGGGGCGACGAGCAGTACTTC. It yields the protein CASSFGTGGDEQYF.